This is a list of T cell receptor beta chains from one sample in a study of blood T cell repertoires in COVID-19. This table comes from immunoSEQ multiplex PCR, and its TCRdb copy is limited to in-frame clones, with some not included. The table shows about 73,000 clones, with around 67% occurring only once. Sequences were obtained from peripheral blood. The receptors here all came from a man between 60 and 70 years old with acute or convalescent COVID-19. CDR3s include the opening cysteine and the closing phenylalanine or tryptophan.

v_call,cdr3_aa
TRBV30,CAWSGTSGSADTQYF
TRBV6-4,CASSQDYEPMKEQYF
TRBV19,CASSPLAANNEQFF
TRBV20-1,CSASWGDRGAGNEQFF
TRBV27,CATKYRTDVYGYTF
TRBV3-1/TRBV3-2,CASSQDLASETQYF
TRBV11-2,CASRMTGDTQYF
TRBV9,CASSVGGERETQYF
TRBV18,CASSQERPAAKETQYF
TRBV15,CATSRLTSGRPNTGELFF
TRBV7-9,CASSLGTSGGRNEQFF
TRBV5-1,CASSSGTGATEQYF
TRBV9,CASSEGLAGTNTGELFF
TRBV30,CAWSDPGAYEQYF
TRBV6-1,CASSEAGTVNSPLHF
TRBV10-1,CASTHRGRGRGAVF
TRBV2,CASSDRRGTGELFF
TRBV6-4,CASSVDREDGELFF
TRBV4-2,CASTGLSGTGELFF
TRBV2,CASSYREETQYF
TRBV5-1,CASSIPSGVDTEAFF
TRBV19,CASISGYGTGHTDSGNTIYF
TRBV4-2,CASSQDYGTENTGELFF
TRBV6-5,CASSYSLGTDTQYF
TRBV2,CASSERDRSIRAAGELFF
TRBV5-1,CASSDRTADNEQFF
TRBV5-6,CASSPLTGSGETQYF
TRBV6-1,CASSERGQGADEQYF
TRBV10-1,CATSGETNSPLHF
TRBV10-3,CAISASETQYF
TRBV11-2,CASSLDGASSGNTIYF
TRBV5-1,CASRSPEGGYTF
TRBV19,CASSIQGNNSPLHF